This TCR beta chain was sequenced in a study of early T cells in non-severe SARS-CoV-2 infection. As for the study in general: Sequencing of unsorted whole blood was done on bulk RNA, leaving chains unpaired. Study results and limitations: Comparison of clonotypes with VDJdb favored anti-spike CD8 responses while missing private and CD4 specificities.

Molecules of cDNA were individually given unique molecular identifiers that were attached to them. TCRdb passed the 5' RACE reads through MiXCR, listing each CDR3 protein once. Of approximately 37,000 distinct CDR3 sequences in the sample, approximately 8% were seen once. The CDR3 sequence is 14 residues long. Germline V lookup: CDR1 LGHDT, CDR2 YNNKEL (reference sequence). Trimming pared 0 bases from V and 12 bases from J, leaving 15 bases between. As for this clonotype: The target antigen is unknown.

The sequences come from whole blood, collected at baseline. The chain carries TRBV3-1 and TRBJ2-1; no clear D gene. The sequence came from an adult who was a healthcare worker with PCR-confirmed SARS-CoV-2 infection or an uninfected control (not recorded which). This CDR3 reads CASSQDVKGIGQFF. CDR3 DNA: TGTGCCAGCAGCCAAGACGTCAAGGGAATTGGGCAGTTCTTC.